Below are 2 T cell receptor beta chains sequenced from a single sample in a study of cytomegalovirus exposure and HLA in healthy donors. Primers for the PCR totalled 60 Vbeta and 13 Jbeta. Libraries were prepared by immunoSEQ multiplex PCR; TCRdb keeps only in-frame clonotypes and omits some of them. The data contain around 99,000 clones, more than 70% of them seen just once; the ten biggest clones take up roughly 8%. The sequencing input was PBMCs. Receptor source: a man aged 30-40 years in good health and CMV-seronegative.

The rearrangement uses TRBV9 and TRBJ2-3, with 11 bases fitting TRBD2. The CDR3 totals 16 residues. Per the germline V gene, CDR1 is SGDLS and CDR2 is YYNGEE. The J segment lost 2 bases and the V segment lost 4 bases, leaving 6 bases of the junction unmatched. CDR3 coding DNA: TGTGCCAGCAGCTATACTAGCGGGGGTAACACAGATACGCAGTATTTT. It translates to CASSYTSGGNTDTQYF. Filled out from reference TRBV9 and TRBJ2-3, the complete variable domain reads DSGVTQTPKHLITATGQRVTLRCSPRSGDLSVYWYQQSLDQGLQFLIQYYNGEERAKGNILERFSAQQFPDLHSELNLSSLELGDSALYFCASSYTSGGNTDTQYFGPGTRLTVL.

The chain is built from TRBV4-2 and TRBJ1-1; TRBD1 aligns across 11 bases. Looked up from germline, CDR1 is LGHNA and CDR2 is YNFKEQ. This CDR3 region has 16 residues. J was trimmed by 4 bases and V by 4 bases; bases with no gene match: 8. The CDR3 reads CASSRWGQGDGTEAFF. The DNA of the CDR3 is TGTGCCAGCAGCCGTTGGGGACAGGGGGACGGCACTGAAGCTTTCTTT.